Shown below are 28 T cell receptor beta chains from a single sample sequenced in a study of cytomegalovirus exposure and HLA in healthy donors. PCR was performed using 60 Vbeta and 13 Jbeta primers. The protocol was immunoSEQ multiplex PCR, while the TCRdb copy is restricted to in-frame clones and leaves out a portion. The sample has roughly 98,000 clones, roughly 80% seen once. Sequences were obtained from PBMCs. These receptors were taken from a female donor in good health and CMV-seronegative.

This clone was seen only once. This sequence joins TRBV7-9 and TRBJ1-6; 8 nucleotides line up with TRBD1. There are 14 residues in the CDR3. Looked up from germline, CDR1 is SEHNR and CDR2 is FQNEAQ (reference sequence). J lost 7 bases, V lost 5 bases, and 4 bases had no gene match. CDR3 in amino acids: CASSLQGVNSPLHF. The CDR3, as DNA: TGTGCCAGCAGCCTACAGGGGGTAAATTCACCCCTCCACTTT.

The chain links TRBV27 to TRBJ1-5; TRBD1 agrees at 7 bases. In germline, CDR1 is MNHEY, CDR2 SMNVEV (reference sequence). The CDR3 has 16 amino acids. J was trimmed by 6 bases and V by 0 bases; bases with no gene match: 8. This chain's CDR3 is CASSLSGRGKGQPQHF. CDR3 DNA sequence: TGTGCCAGCAGTTTATCGGGCAGGGGGAAGGGTCAGCCCCAGCATTTT.

The chain uses TRBV30 and TRBJ2-7; 8 bases are a match to TRBD1. The CDR3 covers 13 residues. Germline V gives CDR1 GTSNPN, CDR2 SVGIG (reference sequence). Trimming cost V 8 bases and J 3 bases; bases outside gene matches: 9. CDR3 loop: CALWDRKNYEQYF. CDR3 bases: TGTGCCCTATGGGACAGGAAAAACTACGAGCAGTACTTC.

The gene calls are TRBV19 and TRBJ2-7; D may be TRBD1 (8 bases). V gave up 8 bases and J gave up 3 bases, with 14 bases separating them. This CDR3 comprises 13 residues. In germline, CDR1 is LNHDA, CDR2 SQIVND (reference sequence). CDR3 amino acids: CASGNRGGYEQYF. For the CDR3, the DNA is TGTGCCAGTGGGAACAGGGGGGGCTACGAGCAGTACTTC.

The rearrangement joins TRBV5-1 to TRBJ1-5; a possible D gene is TRBD1 (6 bases). Germline V lookup: CDR1 SGHRS, CDR2 YFSETQ. V lost 2 bases and J 2 bases, leaving 11 bases between the germline ends. This CDR3 has 15 amino acids. Here the CDR3 DNA reads TGCGCCAGCAGCTTCGGACAGAAGGGCAATCAGCCCCAGCATTTT. As protein: CASSFGQKGNQPQHF. Combining the CDR3 with reference TRBV5-1 and TRBJ1-5 gives the whole variable domain KAGVTQTPRYLIKTRGQQVTLSCSPISGHRSVSWYQQTPGQGLQFLFEYFSETQRNKGNFPGRFSGRQFSNSRSEMNVSTLELGDSALYLCASSFGQKGNQPQHFGDGTRLSIL.

This clone was seen a few times. The V call is TRBV4-1, the J call TRBJ2-7; a weak D match, TRBD2 (6 bases). V lost 6 bases, J lost 5 bases, and 17 bases lay in between. CDR3 length equals 14 residues. Germline loops: CDR1 MGHRA, CDR2 YSYEKL. CDR3 sequence: CASSFRDSPNEQYF. CDR3 nucleotides: TGCGCCAGCAGTTTCCGGGACTCTCCTAACGAGCAGTACTTC.

This chain joins TRBV19 and TRBJ1-5; 9 nucleotides align to TRBD1. The J segment lost 3 bases and the V segment lost 1 base, leaving 10 bases of the junction unmatched. The CDR3 is 18 residues long. Germline CDR1 LNHDA, CDR2 SQIVND (reference sequence). The CDR3: CASSIGDGTGPFNQPQHF. The CDR3 DNA reads TGTGCCAGTAGTATAGGTGACGGGACAGGGCCGTTCAATCAGCCCCAGCATTTT.

The J gene is TRBJ1-5, the V gene TRBV19; 7 bases line up with TRBD1. This CDR3 contains 16 residues. Germline trimming cut 2 bases from V and 0 bases from J; bases unmatched to any gene: 4. CDR1 is LNHDA and CDR2 is SQIVND in the germline V gene (reference sequence). The CDR3 is CASSIRTGNSNQPQHF. DNA of the CDR3: TGTGCCAGTAGTATACGGACAGGCAATAGCAATCAGCCCCAGCATTTT.

V is TRBV7-9 and J is TRBJ1-2; no firm D call. The CDR3 contains 13 residues. The germline V and J ends were trimmed by 5 bases and 2 bases, with 9 bases remaining between them. CDR1 is SEHNR, CDR2 FQNEAQ, per germline (reference sequence). The CDR3 spells CASSAQENYGYTF. CDR3 bases: TGTGCCAGCAGCGCTCAGGAAAACTATGGCTACACCTTC. Full variable domain (rest looked up from reference TRBV7-9 and TRBJ1-2): DTGVSQNPRHKITKRGQNVTFRCDPISEHNRLYWYRQTLGQGPEFLTYFQNEAQLEKSRLLSDRFSAERPKGSFSTLEIQRTEQGDSAMYLCASSAQENYGYTFGSGTRLTVV.

By sample share, this clone is medium-sized (0.01 to 0.1%). V usage is TRBV5-1 and J usage is TRBJ1-1; a possible D gene is TRBD1 (5 bases). Trimming took off 2 bases at V and 1 base at J, with 12 bases between the two ends. The length of the CDR3 is 15 residues. The germline gives CDR1 SGHRS, CDR2 YFSETQ. Here the CDR3 DNA reads TGCGCCAGCAGCTTATCAACTACAGGGAACACTGAAGCTTTCTTT. Amino acids: CASSLSTTGNTEAFF.

V gene TRBV28 combines with J gene TRBJ1-6; 8 bases line up with TRBD1. With 6 bases clipped from V and 10 bases from J, the junction kept 11 bases outside the gene matches. The CDR3 spans 15 residues. CDR1 and CDR2 (germline): MDHEN, SYDVKM. The CDR3 reads CASREQGVAGSPLHF. The CDR3 DNA reads TGTGCCAGCAGAGAACAGGGGGTAGCAGGATCACCCCTCCACTTT.

This clone was recorded a few times. The chain joins TRBV9 to TRBJ1-2, with 7 bases identical to TRBD1. Trimming at V came to 3 bases and at J to 8 bases, leaving 10 bases not matched to a gene. CDR3 length: 14 amino acids. Germline lookup yields CDR1 SGDLS and CDR2 YYNGEE. Here the CDR3 DNA reads TGTGCCAGCAGCGACCGGGACAGCGTCCTCGGCTACACCTTC. The encoded protein is CASSDRDSVLGYTF.

CDR3 DNA sequence: TGTGCCACCAGCCCCAACTTAGTTAGCGGGCCGTACAATGAGCAGTTCTTC. Its translation is CATSPNLVSGPYNEQFF. The chain joins TRBV15 to TRBJ2-1; 7 bases align to TRBD2. Germline-derived CDR1 and CDR2 are LNHNV and YYDKDF (reference sequence). V lost 5 bases and J lost 4; bases outside the gene matches: 14. This CDR3 is built from 17 residues. Looking up the rest from reference TRBV15 and TRBJ2-1 gives the full variable domain: DAMVIQNPRYQVTQFGKPVTLSCSQTLNHNVMYWYQQKSSQAPKLLFHYYDKDFNNEADTPDNFQSRRPNTSFCFLDIRSPGLGDTAMYLCATSPNLVSGPYNEQFFGPGTRLTVL.

The chain carries TRBV9 and TRBJ2-1; a possible D gene is TRBD2 (6 bases). The V gene's germline CDR1 is SGDLS and CDR2 YYNGEE. Trimming pared 4 bases from V and 1 base from J, leaving 15 bases between. The length of the CDR3 is 16 residues. The CDR3 DNA follows: TGTGCCAGCAGCACCCGGCCTGGAGGGTCCTACAATGAGCAGTTCTTC. Its translation is CASSTRPGGSYNEQFF.

This clone was seen once. The chain is built from TRBV5-1 and TRBJ1-2; no firm D call. In germline, CDR1 is SGHRS, CDR2 YFSETQ. CDR3 size: 17 residues. V lost 5 bases and J lost 1, with 21 bases in between. DNA for the CDR3: TGCGCCAGCAGATTCGAGCCCAATCCTAGGAATAACTATGGCTACACCTTC. Its translation is CASRFEPNPRNNYGYTF. The full variable domain, in which reference TRBV5-1 and TRBJ1-2 provide the parts outside the CDR3, is KAGVTQTPRYLIKTRGQQVTLSCSPISGHRSVSWYQQTPGQGLQFLFEYFSETQRNKGNFPGRFSGRQFSNSRSEMNVSTLELGDSALYLCASRFEPNPRNNYGYTFGSGTRLTVV.

The V and J genes are TRBV18 and TRBJ2-3; 9 positions match TRBD2. V was clipped by 3 bases and J by 0 bases; unmatched bases: 10. Germline lookup yields CDR1 KGHSH and CDR2 LQKENI. This CDR3 is built from 18 residues. Here the CDR3 reads CASSPGGTSFRSTDTQYF. The CDR3 DNA follows: TGTGCCAGCTCACCGGGGGGGACTAGCTTTCGAAGCACAGATACGCAGTATTTT.

The sample holds a few counts of this clone. The V and J genes are TRBV11-3 and TRBJ2-6; TRBD1 matches at 7 bases. Trimming cost V 1 base and J 1 base; bases outside gene matches: 4. The CDR3 is 17 amino acids. Germline V CDR1 and CDR2: SGHNT, YENEEA. CDR3 region: CASSLAQQGSGANVLTF. For the CDR3, the DNA is TGTGCCAGCAGCTTAGCCCAACAGGGGTCTGGGGCCAACGTCCTGACTTTC.

This clone was observed once. The chain joins TRBV6-5 to TRBJ1-1; D gene ambiguous. V was trimmed by 0 bases and J by 1 base, leaving 12 bases between them. The CDR3 extends over 16 amino acids. The germline CDR1 and CDR2 sequences are MNHEY and SVGAGI. In DNA, the CDR3 is TGTGCCAGCAGTTACTCGATAGCTTTGCGGAACACTGAAGCTTTCTTT. This gives the protein CASSYSIALRNTEAFF.

This clone was recorded a few times. V gene TRBV7-8 combines with J gene TRBJ1-1, with D possibly matching TRBD1 (5 bases). The length of the CDR3 is 15 residues. The V gene lost 5 bases and the J gene lost 0 bases, with 13 bases spanning the gap. CDR1 is SGHVS, CDR2 FQNEAQ, per germline. CDR3 coding DNA: TGTGCCAGCAGCCATGGGGGAGGAATGAACACTGAAGCTTTCTTT. This sequence encodes CASSHGGGMNTEAFF. The complete variable domain, with remaining parts taken from reference TRBV7-8 and TRBJ1-1, reads GAGVSQSPRYKVAKRGQDVALRCDPISGHVSLFWYQQALGQGPEFLTYFQNEAQLDKSGLPSDRFFAERPEGSVSTLKIQRTQQEDSAVYLCASSHGGGMNTEAFFGQGTRLTVV.

This sequence joins TRBV9 and TRBJ2-7, with D tentatively TRBD2 (6 bases). Germline CDR1 reads SGDLS; CDR2 reads YYNGEE. V lost 0 bases to trimming and J lost 7 bases, with 14 bases between them. The CDR3 loop spans 14 amino acids. CDR3 in DNA: TGTGCCAGCAGCGTAGGGGGGGTTGGAAGGGAGCAGTACTTC. Translated: CASSVGGVGREQYF.

The chain links TRBV6-1 to TRBJ2-5; D perhaps matches TRBD2 (7 bases). Judging by the DNA end, TRBJ2-7 fits better; the J call may be wrong. From germline, CDR1 is MNHNS and CDR2 SASEGT. This CDR3 region has 16 residues. As DNA, the CDR3 is TGTGCCAGCAGTGAAAGGGGGGGAGGCACAGCCTACGAGCAGTACTTC. As protein: CASSERGGGTAYEQYF.

V gene TRBV5-6 combines with J gene TRBJ1-3, with 7 bases lining up with TRBD1. The V segment lost 4 bases and the J segment 7 bases; nucleotides outside the gene matches: 11. The CDR3 contains 15 residues. CDR1 is SGHDT and CDR2 is YYEEEE in the germline V gene. CDR3 DNA: TGTGCCAGCAGCCCCGGGAAAGGGGGCAGGAACACCATATATTTT. This encodes CASSPGKGGRNTIYF.

This clone came up a few times. Compared with germline, one end of the junction differs, possibly owing to a read error. The chain recombines TRBV7-9 with TRBJ1-6; D might be TRBD1 (6 bases). The CDR3 spans 19 residues. CDR1 and CDR2 (germline): SEHNR, FQNEAQ (reference sequence). CDR3 amino acids: CSSSLNLGRGSSYNSPLHF. CDR3 nucleotide sequence: TGTTCCAGCAGCTTAAATCTTGGCAGGGGAAGCTCCTATAATTCACCCCTCCACTTT.

This chain uses TRBV7-8 with TRBJ1-3; D not resolved. V shed 3 bases and J shed 5 bases, with 5 bases lying between them. Germline assignment: CDR1 SGHVS and CDR2 FQNEAQ. The CDR3 is made up of 12 amino acids. CDR3 protein: CASSLGRNTIYF. For the CDR3, the DNA is TGTGCCAGCAGCTTGGGCAGAAACACCATATATTTT.

This clone came up once. CDR3 sequence: CASSLRGATEAFF. CDR3 sequence (DNA): TGTGCCAGCAGCTTACGGGGGGCCACTGAAGCTTTCTTT. V is TRBV7-3 and J is TRBJ1-1, with D tentatively TRBD1 (6 bases). Germline V gene data show CDR1 as SGHTA and CDR2 as FQGTGA. CDR3 length equals 13 residues. The V gene lost 2 bases and the J gene lost 4 bases, with 8 bases spanning the gap.

Only a few counts were recorded for this clone. At one end the junction does not follow the germline gene, possibly because of a read error. The genes are TRBV7-3 and TRBJ1-1; D is unclear. Germline lookup yields CDR1 SGHTA and CDR2 FQGTGA. The CDR3 sequence is 13 residues long. Here the CDR3 DNA reads TGCGCCAGCAGCCAAGCACTGTCCACTGAAGCTTTCTTT. Protein product: CASSQALSTEAFF.

This chain uses TRBV28 with TRBJ2-3; 16 bases are a match to TRBD2. The CDR3 has 18 amino acids. The V gene end was trimmed by 0 bases and the J gene end by 5 bases; junction bases not matched to a gene: 5. Germline CDR1 MDHEN, CDR2 SYDVKM. CDR3 in DNA: TGTGCCAGCAGTTTATGGGGGACTAGCGGGAGGGGAGTAGATACGCAGTATTTT. It is translated as CASSLWGTSGRGVDTQYF.

CDR3 nucleotides: TGTGCCAGCACTGTTGACTCCGGGAGTAATTCACCCCTCCACTTT. This codes for CASTVDSGSNSPLHF. The chain uses TRBV6-5 and TRBJ1-6; D remains unclear. V was clipped by 7 bases and J by 6 bases, with 16 bases between them. This CDR3 is 15 amino acids long. Germline CDR1 is MNHEY and CDR2 is SVGAGI.